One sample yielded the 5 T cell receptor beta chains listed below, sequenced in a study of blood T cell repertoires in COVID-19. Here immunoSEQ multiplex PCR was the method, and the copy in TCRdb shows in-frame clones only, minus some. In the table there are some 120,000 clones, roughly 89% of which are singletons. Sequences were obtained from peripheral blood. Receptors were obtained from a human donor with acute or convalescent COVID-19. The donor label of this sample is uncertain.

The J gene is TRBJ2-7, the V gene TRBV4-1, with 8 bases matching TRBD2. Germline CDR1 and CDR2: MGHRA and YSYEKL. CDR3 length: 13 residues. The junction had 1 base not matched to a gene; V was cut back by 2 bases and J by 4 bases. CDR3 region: CASSQLAGYEQYF. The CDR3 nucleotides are TGCGCCAGCAGCCAATTAGCGGGATACGAGCAGTACTTC.

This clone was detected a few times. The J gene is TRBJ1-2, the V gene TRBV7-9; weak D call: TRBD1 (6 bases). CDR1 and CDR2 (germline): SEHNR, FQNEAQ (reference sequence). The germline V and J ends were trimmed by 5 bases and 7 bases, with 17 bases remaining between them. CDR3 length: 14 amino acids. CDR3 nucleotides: TGTGCCAGCAGCGACCAATACCTCAGGGGTGGCTACACCTTC. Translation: CASSDQYLRGGYTF.

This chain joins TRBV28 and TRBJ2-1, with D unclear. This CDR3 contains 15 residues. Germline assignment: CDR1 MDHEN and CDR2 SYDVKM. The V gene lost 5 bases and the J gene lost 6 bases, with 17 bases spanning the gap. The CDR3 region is CASSPLGSAGNEQFF. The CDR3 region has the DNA TGTGCCAGCAGTCCACTCGGGTCCGCCGGCAATGAGCAGTTCTTC.

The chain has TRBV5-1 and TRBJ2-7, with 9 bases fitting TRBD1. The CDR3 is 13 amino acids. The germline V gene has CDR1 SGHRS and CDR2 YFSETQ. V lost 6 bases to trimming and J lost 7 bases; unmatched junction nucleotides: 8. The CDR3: CASNRGLAEEQYF. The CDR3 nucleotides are TGCGCCAGCAACAGGGGGCTAGCGGAGGAGCAGTACTTC.

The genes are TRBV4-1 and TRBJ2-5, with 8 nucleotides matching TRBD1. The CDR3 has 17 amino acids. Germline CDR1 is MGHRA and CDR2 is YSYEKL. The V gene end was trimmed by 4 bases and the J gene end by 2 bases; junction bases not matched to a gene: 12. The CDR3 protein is CASSRRLLGQAQETQYF. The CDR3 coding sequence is TGCGCCAGCAGCCGAAGGTTGCTGGGACAGGCTCAAGAGACCCAGTACTTC.